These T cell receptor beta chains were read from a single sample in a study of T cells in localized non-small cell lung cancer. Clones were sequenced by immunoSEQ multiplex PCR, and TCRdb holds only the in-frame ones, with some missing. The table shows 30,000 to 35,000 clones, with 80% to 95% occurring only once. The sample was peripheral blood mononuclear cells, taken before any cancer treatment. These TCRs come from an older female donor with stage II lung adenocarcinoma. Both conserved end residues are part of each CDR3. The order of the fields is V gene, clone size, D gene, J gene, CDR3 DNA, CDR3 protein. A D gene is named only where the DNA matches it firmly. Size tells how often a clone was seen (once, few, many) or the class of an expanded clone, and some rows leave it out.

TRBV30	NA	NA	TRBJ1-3	TGTGCCTGGAACAGGAGAAGCTCTGGAAACACCATATATTTT	CAWNRRSSGNTIYF
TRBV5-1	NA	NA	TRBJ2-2	TGCGCCAGCAGCCCTTCGGGGATTACCGGGGAGCTGTTTTTT	CASSPSGITGELFF
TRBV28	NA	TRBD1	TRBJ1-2	TGTGCCAGCAGGGGACAGCCTTTTAACTATGGCTACACCTTC	CASRGQPFNYGYTF
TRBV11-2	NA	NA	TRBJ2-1	TGTGCCAGCAGCTTAGACTCACGGGTCTCGAAGTTCTTC	CASSLDSRVSKFF
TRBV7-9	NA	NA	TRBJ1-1	TGTGCCAGCAGCTTCCAGGGTGTTGAAGCTTTCTTT	CASSFQGVEAFF
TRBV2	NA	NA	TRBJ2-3	TGTGCCAGCAGGGGCCTCCCAGGGGATACGCAGTATTTT	CASRGLPGDTQYF
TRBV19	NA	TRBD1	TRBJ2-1	TGTGCCAGTGGGGACAGGGAAAAGTTCTTC	CASGDREKFF
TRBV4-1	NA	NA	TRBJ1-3	TGCGCCAGCAGCCAAAATGATGCGGGGAACACCATATATTTT	CASSQNDAGNTIYF
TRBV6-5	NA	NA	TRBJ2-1	TGTGCCGTAGGGGGGGAGATGTTCAATGAGCAGTTCTTC	CAVGGEMFNEQFF
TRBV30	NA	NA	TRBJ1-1	TGTGCCTGGAGTGTTGGGTCGAACACTGAAGCTTTCTTT	CAWSVGSNTEAFF
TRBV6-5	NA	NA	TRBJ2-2	TGTGCCAGCAGTTACTTCTACAGGGCCGGGGAGCTGTTTTTT	CASSYFYRAGELFF
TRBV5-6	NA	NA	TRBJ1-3	TGTGCCAGTAGTCCCCGGGGACCCAACTCTGGAAACACCATATATTTT	CASSPRGPNSGNTIYF
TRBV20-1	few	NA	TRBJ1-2	TGCAGTTCGAAGGGGGGTTTTGGCTACACCTTC	CSSKGGFGYTF
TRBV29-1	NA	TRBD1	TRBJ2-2	TGCAGCACTTGGGACAGCCCCCGGGAGCTGTTTTTT	CSTWDSPRELFF
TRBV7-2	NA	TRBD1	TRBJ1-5	TGTGCCAGCAGCCGCGACAGGGGGAACAATCAGCCCCAGCATTTT	CASSRDRGNNQPQHF
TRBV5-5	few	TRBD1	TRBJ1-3	TGTGCCAGCAGCTTGAGTGGGGACAGAGATGCTTTT	CASSLSGDRDAF
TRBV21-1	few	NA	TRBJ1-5	TGTGCCAGCACTTCTGGGGACGGCTCTCACCAGCCCCAGCATTTT	CASTSGDGSHQPQHF
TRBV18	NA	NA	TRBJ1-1	TGTGCCAGCTCTCCGCAGAACACTGAAGCTTTCTTT	CASSPQNTEAFF
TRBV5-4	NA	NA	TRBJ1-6	TGTGCCAGCAGCTTGGAATTGGCCAATTCACCCCTCCACTTT	CASSLELANSPLHF
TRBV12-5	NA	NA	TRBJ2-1	TGTGCTAGTGGTTTGACTAGCAGGAATGAGCAGTTCTTC	CASGLTSRNEQFF
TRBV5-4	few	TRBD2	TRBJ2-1	TGTGCCAGCAGCATCGGGACTAGCGGGGGCCAAGGCTCCTACAATGAGCAGTTCTTC	CASSIGTSGGQGSYNEQFF
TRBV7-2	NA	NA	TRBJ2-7	TGTGCCAGCAGCTTAGATACCGGAAACGAGCAGTACTTC	CASSLDTGNEQYF
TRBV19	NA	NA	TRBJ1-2	TGTGCCAGTAGTATTGGGGACGGTGCAGGGGGCTACACCTTC	CASSIGDGAGGYTF
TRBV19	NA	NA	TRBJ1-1	TGTGCCAGTAGTAAGGACGCGGACACTGAAGCTTTCTTT	CASSKDADTEAFF
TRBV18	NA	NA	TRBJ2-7	TGTGCCAGCTCACCGCAAAGAGAATACGAGCAGTACTTC	CASSPQREYEQYF
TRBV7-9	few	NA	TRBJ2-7	TGTGCCAGCGTTGAAAGCGGCCGGTGGGAGCAGTACTTC	CASVESGRWEQYF
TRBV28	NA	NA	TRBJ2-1	TGTGCCAGCAGTTTAGCGGGATCGGGCAATGAGCAGTTCTTC	CASSLAGSGNEQFF
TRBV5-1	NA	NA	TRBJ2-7	TGCGCCAGCAGCACCGGACGGAACTCCTACGAGCAGTACTTC	CASSTGRNSYEQYF
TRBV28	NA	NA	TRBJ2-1	TGTGCCAGCAGTTTCCCGCAGGGGAACTACAATGAGCAGTTCTTC	CASSFPQGNYNEQFF
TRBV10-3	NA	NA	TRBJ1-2	TGTGCCATCAGTGAGCCACCCGCTGGCAGGTCAAACTATGGCTACACCTTC	CAISEPPAGRSNYGYTF
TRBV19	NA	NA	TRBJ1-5	TGTGCCAGTAGTACCCCGGGACAACTTAGCAATCAGCCCCAGCATTTT	CASSTPGQLSNQPQHF
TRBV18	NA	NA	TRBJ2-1	TGTGCCAGCTCGTCCGAGGAAGTAAGCTACAATGAGCAGTTCTTC	CASSSEEVSYNEQFF
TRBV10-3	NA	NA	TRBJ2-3	TGTGCCATCAGAGGAGGGGGATCTAGCACAGATACGCAGTATTTT	CAIRGGGSSTDTQYF
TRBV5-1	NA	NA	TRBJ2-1	TGCGCCAGCAGTTTTCCGGGACAAGTTAATGAGCAGTTCTTC	CASSFPGQVNEQFF
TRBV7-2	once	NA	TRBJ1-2	TGTGCCAGCAGCTTAAGGCTAAGGGTGGACTATGGCTACACCTTC	CASSLRLRVDYGYTF
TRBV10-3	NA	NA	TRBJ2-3	TGTGCCATCACGGCGGGAACAGATACGCAGTATTTT	CAITAGTDTQYF
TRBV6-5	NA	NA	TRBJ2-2	TGTGCCAGCAGTTACAGGGACACCGGGGAGCTGTTTTTT	CASSYRDTGELFF
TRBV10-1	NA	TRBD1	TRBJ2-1	TGCGCCAGCAATCCGGGACAGGAGTACAATGAGCAGTTCTTC	CASNPGQEYNEQFF
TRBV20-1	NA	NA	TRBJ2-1	TGCAGTGCTTCCCCGGGGACAAGGAAGTTCTTC	CSASPGTRKFF
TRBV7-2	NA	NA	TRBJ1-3	TGTGCCAGCAGCCGACGTGCCTCTGGAAACACCATATATTTT	CASSRRASGNTIYF
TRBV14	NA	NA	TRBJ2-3	TGTGCCAGCAGCCAAACTCCTCCGGTGAGCACAGATACGCAGTATTTT	CASSQTPPVSTDTQYF
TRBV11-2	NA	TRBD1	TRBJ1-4	TGTGCCAGCAGCTCTTGGACAGGGGGCGGAAAACTGTTTTTT	CASSSWTGGGKLFF
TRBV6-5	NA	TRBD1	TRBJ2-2	TGTGCCAGCAGCCGGGACAGGACGCGGACCGGGGAGCTGTTTTTT	CASSRDRTRTGELFF
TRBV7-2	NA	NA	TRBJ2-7	TGTGCCAGCAGCTTAGAGGGGACTGCCCTCGAGCAGTACTTC	CASSLEGTALEQYF
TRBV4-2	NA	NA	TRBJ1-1	TGTGCCAGCAGCCAGGTGGTCGGGGGCGACACTGAAGCTTTCTTT	CASSQVVGGDTEAFF
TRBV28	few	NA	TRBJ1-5	TGTGCCAGCGGCGTAGCGGCCCAGCATTTT	CASGVAAQHF
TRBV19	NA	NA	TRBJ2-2	TGTGCCAGTAGTATAATGCCGGGGACCGGGGAGCTGTTTTTT	CASSIMPGTGELFF
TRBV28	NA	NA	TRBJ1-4	TGTGCCAGCAGTTTATACGTAAAGTGGCAGGGAAGGGAAAAACTGTTTTTT	CASSLYVKWQGREKLFF
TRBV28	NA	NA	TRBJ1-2	TGTGCCAGCAGTTTAACTGGGGGCGCGATCTATGGCTACACCTTC	CASSLTGGAIYGYTF
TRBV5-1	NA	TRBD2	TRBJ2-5	TGCGCCAGCAGCCCCCTAGCGGGAGGGCCTCTTGAGACCCAGTACTTC	CASSPLAGGPLETQYF
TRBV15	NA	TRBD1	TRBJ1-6	TGTGCCACCAGCCCCCGACAGGGAAACAATTCACCCCTCCACTTT	CATSPRQGNNSPLHF
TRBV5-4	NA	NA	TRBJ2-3	TGTGCCAGCAGCTTTAGGGCCACAGATACGCAGTATTTT	CASSFRATDTQYF
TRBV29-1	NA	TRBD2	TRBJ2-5	TGCAGCGTTGAAGGGACTAGCGGGAGGGTCCGTGAGACCCAGTACTTC	CSVEGTSGRVRETQYF
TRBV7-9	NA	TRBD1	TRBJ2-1	TGTGCCAGCAGCCCCTTAGGGACAGGGGGCGTCGAGCAGTTCTTC	CASSPLGTGGVEQFF
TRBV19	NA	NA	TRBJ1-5	TGTGCCAGTAGTATAGCAGGGGTCGACAATCAGCCCCAGCATTTT	CASSIAGVDNQPQHF
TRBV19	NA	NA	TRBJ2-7	TGTGCCAGTACCTTCGTCCGGGGGCGAACGAACGAGCAGTACTTC	CASTFVRGRTNEQYF
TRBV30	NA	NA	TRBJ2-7	TGTGCCTCGGAGGGGCCCCGTGGCGAGCAGTACTTC	CASEGPRGEQYF